These 8 T cell receptor beta chains came from one sample sequenced in a study of blood T cell repertoires in COVID-19. Using immunoSEQ multiplex PCR, the repertoire was profiled, and TCRdb retains in-frame clones only, with some absent. The sample lists 250,000 to 350,000 clones, approximately 85% occurring once. Material: peripheral blood. All receptors come from a human donor with COVID-19, enrolled during active disease. The donor label of this sample is uncertain.

The J gene is TRBJ2-3, the V gene TRBV7-2, with TRBD2 as a possible D gene (6 bases). Trimming stripped 5 bases from V and 1 base from J, with 7 bases between. Germline V lookup: CDR1 SGHTA, CDR2 FQGNSA. The CDR3 length is 13 residues. The CDR3 is CASSQRGTDTQYF. CDR3 nucleotide sequence: TGTGCCAGCAGCCAGCGGGGCACAGATACGCAGTATTTT.

This clone has a single count. The gene calls are TRBV20-1 and TRBJ2-3; D is unresolved. There are 14 residues in the CDR3. V lost 3 bases to trimming and J lost 2 bases, with 12 bases between them. CDR1 and CDR2 from the germline V gene are DFQATT and SNEGSKA (reference sequence). The CDR3 protein is CSASDNRVTDTQYF. Here the CDR3 DNA reads TGCAGTGCTAGTGATAACCGGGTCACAGATACGCAGTATTTT.

The chain uses TRBV2 and TRBJ2-1; 7 bases are shared with TRBD1. V lost 5 bases to trimming and J lost 2 bases; unmatched junction nucleotides: 6. The CDR3 is 15 residues long. CDR1 and CDR2 from the germline V gene are SNHLY and FYNNEI. The CDR3 DNA is TGTGCCAGCAGTTGGGACAGCGGAACCTACAATGAGCAGTTCTTC. This gives the protein CASSWDSGTYNEQFF.

This rearrangement joins TRBV5-4 to TRBJ2-1; no reliable D call. CDR1 is SGHNT and CDR2 is YYREEE in the germline V gene (reference sequence). The ends were cut back, 4 bases at V and 8 bases at J, with 19 bases in the middle. The CDR3 length is 15 residues. The CDR3 spells CASSAPLRIRDEQFF. The CDR3 bases are TGTGCCAGCAGCGCCCCGTTAAGGATCCGGGATGAGCAGTTCTTC.

This chain joins TRBV3-1 (or the pseudogene TRBV3-2) and TRBJ2-1; 12 nucleotides agree with TRBD2. The V and J ends lost 1 base and 7 bases, in that order; junction bases with no gene match: 5. This CDR3 is 16 amino acids long. In germline, CDR1 is LGHDT, CDR2 YNNKEL (reference sequence). The CDR3 sequence: CASSQAASGRANEQFF. The CDR3 region has the DNA TGTGCCAGCAGCCAAGCTGCTAGCGGGAGGGCAAATGAGCAGTTCTTC.

J is TRBJ2-1 and V is TRBV27, with D tentatively TRBD1 (6 bases). This CDR3 region has 17 residues. The germline V gene encodes CDR1 MNHEY and CDR2 SMNVEV (reference sequence). Between the trimmed V and J ends, which lost 6 bases and 2 bases, there was a span of 20 bases. CDR3 sequence reads: CASSATLQGVTYNEQFF. Written as DNA, the CDR3 is TGTGCCAGCAGCGCAACTCTACAGGGCGTTACCTACAATGAGCAGTTCTTC.

The chain links TRBV28 to TRBJ2-5; 10 bases match TRBD1. CDR3 length: 16 amino acids. Germline CDR1 MDHEN, CDR2 SYDVKM. J was trimmed by 5 bases and V by 6 bases; bases with no gene match: 12. This CDR3 reads CASRRTGGVAAETQYF. CDR3 DNA: TGTGCCAGCAGGCGGACAGGGGGGGTAGCTGCGGAGACCCAGTACTTC.

The chain carries TRBV10-3 and TRBJ1-4, with 9 bases matching TRBD1. Losses at the gene ends were 4 bases for V and 8 bases for J; bases not matched to a gene: 5. CDR3 size: 14 residues. The germline V gene encodes CDR1 ENHRY and CDR2 SYGVKD. CDR3 sequence (DNA): TGTGCCATCAGTGGGGGGACAGGGAAAGAAAAACTGTTTTTT. Residues: CAISGGTGKEKLFF.